The TCR beta chain under discussion was sequenced for a study of shared T cell receptors in the human thymus. TCRdb keeps only in-frame clones here, not all; method: immunoSEQ multiplex PCR. The sample has roughly 700,000 clones; over 75% are singletons. This clone was picked up a small number of times. These sequences were also reported in another study, on human thymus T cells. That paper adds: Thymic material originated from resections removed in the course of corrective heart surgery. An apparent bias in V and J gene usage was seen in thymic and blood repertoires.

The TCR originated in a boy less than two years old with a congenital heart defect. The specimen was thymocytes.

CDR3 amino acids: CASSLARIGATNEKLFF. DNA for the CDR3: TGTGCCAGCAGCTTAGCTCGGATCGGGGCAACTAATGAAAAACTGTTTTTT. This chain uses TRBV7-2 with TRBJ1-4; D unresolved. The CDR3 totals 17 residues. Germline V gives CDR1 SGHTA, CDR2 FQGNSA. Deletions cut 0 bases from V and 0 bases from J, with 11 bases between.